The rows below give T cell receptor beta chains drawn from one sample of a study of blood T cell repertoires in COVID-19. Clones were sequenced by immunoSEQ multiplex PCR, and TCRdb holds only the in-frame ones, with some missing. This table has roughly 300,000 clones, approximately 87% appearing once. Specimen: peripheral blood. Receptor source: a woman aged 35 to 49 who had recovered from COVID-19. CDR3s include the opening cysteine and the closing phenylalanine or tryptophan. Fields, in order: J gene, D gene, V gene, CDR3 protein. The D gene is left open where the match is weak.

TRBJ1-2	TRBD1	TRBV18	CASSPDLQGAGGYTF
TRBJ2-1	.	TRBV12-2	CASRLGNRDRAYNEQFF
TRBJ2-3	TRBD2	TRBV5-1	CASSLASGRTDTQYF
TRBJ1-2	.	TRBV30	CAWSVFAGYGYTF
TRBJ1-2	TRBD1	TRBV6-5	CASGQGSYGYTF
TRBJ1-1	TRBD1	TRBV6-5	CASVTGGANTEAFF
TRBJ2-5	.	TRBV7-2	CASSSSTVQETQYF
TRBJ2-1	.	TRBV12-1	CASSFLPTSGDNEQFF
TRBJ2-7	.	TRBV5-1	CASSLGGRTYEQYF
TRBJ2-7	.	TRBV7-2	CASSSQASYEQYF
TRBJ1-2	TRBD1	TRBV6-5	CASRFPGQYGYTF
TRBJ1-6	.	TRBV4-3	CASSREGHRQGSPLHF
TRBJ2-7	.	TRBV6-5	CASRGVDKLTEQYF
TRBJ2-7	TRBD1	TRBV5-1	CASRVGTGGFYEQYF
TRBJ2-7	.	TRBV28	CASSSPSGYHEQYF
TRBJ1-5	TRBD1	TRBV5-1	CASSSGTGEQPQHF
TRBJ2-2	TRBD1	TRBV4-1	CASSKRDRGADTGELFF
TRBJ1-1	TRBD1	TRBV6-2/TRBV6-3	CASSFGGQGRGNTEAFF
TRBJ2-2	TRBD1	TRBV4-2	CASSQPGETGITGELFF
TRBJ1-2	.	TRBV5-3	CARSPKQGFSGYTF
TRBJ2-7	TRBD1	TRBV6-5	CAARPGQGYEQYF
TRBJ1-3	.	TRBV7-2	CASSSQGFLRNTIYF
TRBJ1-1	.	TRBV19	CASSIDDLNTEAFF
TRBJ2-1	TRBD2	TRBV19	CASSTPGLAGEKNEQFF
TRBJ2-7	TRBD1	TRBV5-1	CASSSRDRQISYEQYF
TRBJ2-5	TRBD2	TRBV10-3	CAISDGASGGLGQETQYF
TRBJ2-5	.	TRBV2	CASSPQGSQRETQYF
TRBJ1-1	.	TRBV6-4	CASSEEVGGSTEAFF
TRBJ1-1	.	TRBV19	CASSIQGFGRPFF
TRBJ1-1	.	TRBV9	CASSVEQVSNTEAFF
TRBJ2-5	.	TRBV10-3	CAISDRSERSETQYF
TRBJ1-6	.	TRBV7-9	CASSPPSSSATGSPLHF
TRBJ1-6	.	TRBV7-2	CASSPGQSSYNSPLHF
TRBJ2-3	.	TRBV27	CASSPTGSTDTQYF
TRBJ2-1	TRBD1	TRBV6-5	CASSYPTGGSMDEQFF
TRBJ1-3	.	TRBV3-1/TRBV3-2	CASSQGLGNTIYF
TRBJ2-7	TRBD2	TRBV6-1	CASSEVGGGLYEQYF
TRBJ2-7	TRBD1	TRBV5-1	CASSLRGQGSYEQYF
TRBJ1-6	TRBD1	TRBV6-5	CASRGGQGAPPLHF
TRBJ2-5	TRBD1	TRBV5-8	CASSLPPGQAIVRQETQYF
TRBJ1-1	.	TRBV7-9	CASSFRKNTEAFF
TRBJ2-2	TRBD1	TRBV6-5	CASSPRTGGTGELFF
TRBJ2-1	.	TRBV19	CASSMFLENEQFF
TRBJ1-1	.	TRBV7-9	CASSLYQGATEAFF
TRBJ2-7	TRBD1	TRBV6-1	CASSERQGAWSQYF
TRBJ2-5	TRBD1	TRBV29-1	CSAPQPQGAAETQYF
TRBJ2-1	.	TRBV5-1	CASSLAPGTYNEQFF
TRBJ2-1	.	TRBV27	CASSPHPGASEQFF
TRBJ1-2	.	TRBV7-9	CASSLLTGFYGYTF
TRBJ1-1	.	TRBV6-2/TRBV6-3	CASSYAENLPNTEAFF
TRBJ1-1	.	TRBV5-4	CASSLGRNTEAFF
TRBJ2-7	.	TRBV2	CASTAGNSYEQYF